A selection of T cell receptor beta chains follows, all from one sample in a study of cytomegalovirus exposure and HLA in healthy donors. Sequenced by immunoSEQ multiplex PCR; TCRdb stores in-frame clones only, minus some. The sample consists of about 280,000 clones, approximately 86% of them appearing once. The sample consisted of PBMCs. These receptors all stem from a young woman in good health and CMV-seronegative. CDR3s include the opening cysteine and the closing phenylalanine or tryptophan. A D gene is named only where the DNA matches it firmly. Size tells how often a clone was seen (once, few, many) or the class of an expanded clone, and some rows leave it out.

v_call	clone_size	j_call	d_call	cdr3_nt	cdr3_aa
TRBV4-1	NA	TRBJ1-1	NA	TGCGCCAGCAGCCAAGATCGCCCGGGGGGCACTGAAGCTTTCTTT	CASSQDRPGGTEAFF
TRBV27	once	TRBJ1-1	NA	TGTGCCAGCAGTTTATCGGGCGAGGCCCTTAGCGCTGAAGCTTTCTTT	CASSLSGEALSAEAFF
TRBV7-2	once	TRBJ1-1	NA	TGTGCCAGCAGCCCCATGGACAGTGCTGAAGCTTTCTTT	CASSPMDSAEAFF
TRBV4-3	NA	TRBJ2-3	TRBD2	TGCGCCAGCAGCCAAGACGGGACTAGCGGGGAGGGCACAGATACGCAGTATTTT	CASSQDGTSGEGTDTQYF
TRBV25-1	NA	TRBJ2-7	TRBD1	TGTGCCAGCAGTGAATATAACAGGGGGCAGGACGAGCAGTACTTC	CASSEYNRGQDEQYF
TRBV7-2	few	TRBJ1-2	TRBD1	TGTGCCAGCAGCTTAGTTAATCCAGGGGGTGGTGGCTACACCTTC	CASSLVNPGGGGYTF
TRBV5-1	NA	TRBJ1-5	NA	TGCGCCAGCAGCTTGGTCGGGGATAGCAATCAGCCCCAGCATTTT	CASSLVGDSNQPQHF
TRBV30	NA	TRBJ2-2	NA	TGTGCCTGGAGTGTAGGTAGCGGGAACACCGGGGAGCTGTTTTTT	CAWSVGSGNTGELFF
TRBV11-2	NA	TRBJ1-1	NA	TGTGCCAGCAGCTTGTTTGGCAGGTTCACTGAAGCTTTCTTT	CASSLFGRFTEAFF
TRBV11-2	once	TRBJ2-7	NA	TGTGCCAGCAGCCTCCGGGACATCTCCTACGAGCAGTACTTC	CASSLRDISYEQYF
TRBV4-1	NA	TRBJ2-1	NA	TGCGCCAGCAGCCAGATAAACATGCTAGCGTCGGATGAGCAGTTCTTC	CASSQINMLASDEQFF
TRBV4-3	NA	TRBJ1-6	NA	TGCGCCAGCAGCCCTAGAAAGGACTCCTATAATTCACCCCTCCACTTT	CASSPRKDSYNSPLHF